Presented here are 15 T cell receptor beta chains from one specimen sequenced in a study of blood T cell repertoires in COVID-19. This table comes from immunoSEQ multiplex PCR, and its TCRdb copy is limited to in-frame clones, with some not included. Of about 100,000 clones in the sample, about 80% were seen once. The sample was peripheral blood. The receptors stem from a man between 65 and 85 years old with active or convalescent COVID-19.

The rearrangement joins TRBV18 to TRBJ1-2, with 10 bases identical to TRBD1. The germline V gene has CDR1 KGHSH and CDR2 LQKENI. Trimming removed 3 bases from V and 8 bases from J; junction bases left unmatched: 9. The CDR3 length is 15 residues. Here the CDR3 reads CASSPPRTGGNGYTF. The DNA for the CDR3 is TGTGCCAGCTCACCCCCTAGGACAGGGGGTAACGGCTACACCTTC.

The rearrangement uses TRBV12-2 and TRBJ2-2; the table's D call of TRBD2 was not tested on the DNA. TRBV12-2 counts as a pseudogene. The CDR3 has 18 residues. CDR3 region: CASRSDWTSPLGTGELFF. CDR3 nucleotide sequence: TGTGCAAGTCGCTCCGACTGGACTAGTCCCCTTGGAACCGGGGAGCTGTTTTTT.

J is TRBJ1-5 and V is TRBV3-1 (or the pseudogene TRBV3-2); no firm D call. Germline V gene lookup returns CDR1 LGHDT and CDR2 YNNKEL (reference sequence). The CDR3 extends over 13 amino acids. V was trimmed by 4 bases and J by 6 bases, leaving 10 bases between them. The CDR3 sequence is CASSRAPSQPQHF. In nucleotides, the CDR3 is TGTGCCAGCAGCCGCGCCCCGTCTCAGCCCCAGCATTTT.

The chain combines TRBV11-2 with TRBJ1-1; tentatively, D is TRBD1 (5 bases). The CDR3 runs to 12 residues. CDR1 is SGHAT, CDR2 FQNNGV, per germline. Trimming cost V 3 bases and J 5 bases, with 7 bases left between them. CDR3 bases: TGTGCCAGCAGCTTCTCAGGGACTGAAGCTTTCTTT. Its protein product is CASSFSGTEAFF.

With respect to this clone: It is unclear where the CDR3 begins or ends on the DNA, so no DNA is shown, and the CDR3 is as TCRdb lists it. V is TRBV6-5 and J is TRBJ1-2; TRBD1 is the table's D call, not checked against the DNA. Germline V gives CDR1 MNHEY, CDR2 SVGAGI. The CDR3 sequence runs 15 residues, both termini included. This chain's CDR3 is CASSSSGTGYYGYTF.

This chain links TRBV30 with TRBJ2-7, with D perhaps TRBD2 (5 bases). Germline V gives CDR1 GTSNPN, CDR2 SVGIG (reference sequence). Trimming removed 1 base at V and 0 bases at J, with 22 bases between. The CDR3 sequence is 18 residues long. CDR3 in DNA: TGTGCCTGGAGTGACCCTATGGGCGGGCGTACTAGCTCCTACGAGCAGTACTTC. This codes for CAWSDPMGGRTSSYEQYF.

The chain carries TRBV5-5 and TRBJ2-6; D gene unclear. CDR1 is SGHKS and CDR2 is YYEKEE in the germline V gene (reference sequence). The CDR3 totals 15 residues. With 4 bases removed from V and 3 bases from J, the gap between germline ends came to 11 bases. This CDR3 is CASSPLSFGANVLTF. The CDR3 DNA reads as TGTGCCAGCAGCCCCCTCTCCTTTGGGGCCAACGTCCTGACTTTC. The full variable domain, in which reference TRBV5-5 and TRBJ2-6 provide the parts outside the CDR3, is DAGVTQSPTHLIKTRGQQVTLRCSPISGHKSVSWYQQVLGQGPQFIFQYYEKEERGRGNFPDRFSARQFPNYSSELNVNALLLGDSALYLCASSPLSFGANVLTFGAGSRLTVL.

The rearrangement links TRBV5-1 to TRBJ2-2; 8 bases align to TRBD2. J was trimmed by 7 bases and V by 0 bases; bases with no gene match: 5. Germline-derived CDR1 and CDR2 are SGHRS and YFSETQ. The CDR3 is 15 amino acids. CDR3 sequence: CASSLEVAGLGELFF. In DNA, the CDR3 is TGCGCCAGCAGCTTGGAGGTAGCGGGGCTCGGGGAGCTGTTTTTT.

This chain connects TRBV7-2 to TRBJ1-3; maybe TRBD1 (5 bases). Germline CDR1 is SGHTA and CDR2 is FQGNSA. The CDR3 runs to 16 residues. With 2 bases removed from V and 0 bases from J, the gap between germline ends came to 11 bases. The CDR3 DNA is TGTGCCAGCAGCTTATCCCGACAGTACTCTGGAAACACCATATATTTT. Its translation is CASSLSRQYSGNTIYF.

This chain links TRBV30 with TRBJ2-7; D is possibly TRBD2 (5 bases). The V gene lost 4 bases and the J gene lost 2 bases, with 9 bases spanning the gap. This CDR3 is built from 12 residues. Germline V CDR1 and CDR2: GTSNPN, SVGIG (reference sequence). As DNA, the CDR3 is TGTGCCTGGAATACAGCGGCCTACGAGCAGTACTTC. Encoded protein: CAWNTAAYEQYF.

The table lists this clone with a few counts. CDR3 region: CASSLEWDSSYNEQFF. The CDR3 region has the DNA TGCGCCAGCAGCTTGGAATGGGACAGCTCCTACAATGAGCAGTTCTTC. V gene TRBV5-1 combines with J gene TRBJ2-1; 7 bases are shared with TRBD1. Germline CDR1 SGHRS, CDR2 YFSETQ. J was trimmed by 0 bases and V by 0 bases; bases with no gene match: 3. This CDR3 comprises 16 residues.

The chain has TRBV3-1 (or the pseudogene TRBV3-2) and TRBJ2-1; 10 nucleotides align to TRBD2. With 0 bases clipped from V and 5 bases from J, the junction kept 13 bases outside the gene matches. CDR1 is LGHDT, CDR2 YNNKEL, per germline (reference sequence). This CDR3 has 19 amino acids. CDR3 DNA sequence: TGTGCCAGCAGCCAAGATGCCCGGAGGGCTAGCGGGGGCCACAATGAGCAGTTCTTC. Amino acids: CASSQDARRASGGHNEQFF.

This chain links TRBV13 with TRBJ2-7; D call uncertain. The CDR3 is made up of 11 amino acids. Trimming took off 5 bases at V and 5 bases at J, with 7 bases between the two ends. Germline assignment: CDR1 PRHDT and CDR2 FYEKMQ (reference sequence). DNA for the CDR3: TGTGCCAGCAGCGCCGGTAACGAGCAGTACTTC. This codes for CASSAGNEQYF.

The V call is TRBV19, the J call TRBJ2-7; 10 nucleotides line up with TRBD1. Germline V gene data show CDR1 as LNHDA and CDR2 as SQIVND (reference sequence). V was pared by 0 bases and J by 3 bases, with 2 bases of the junction left unmatched. This CDR3 contains 15 residues. The chain's CDR3 is CASSIDGTGVYEQYF. CDR3 nucleotide sequence: TGTGCCAGTAGTATAGATGGGACAGGGGTCTACGAGCAGTACTTC. The variable domain in full, completed from reference TRBV19 and TRBJ2-7, reads DGGITQSPKYLFRKEGQNVTLSCEQNLNHDAMYWYRQDPGQGLRLIYYSQIVNDFQKGDIAEGYSVSREKKESFPLTVTSAQKNPTAFYLCASSIDGTGVYEQYFGPGTRLTVT.

V gene TRBV11-2 combines with J gene TRBJ1-1; tentatively, D is TRBD1 (5 bases). V lost 5 bases, J lost 5 bases, and 12 bases lay in between. Germline assignment: CDR1 SGHAT and CDR2 FQNNGV. CDR3 length: 13 amino acids. The CDR3 sequence is CASSQERGTEAFF. The CDR3 DNA is TGTGCCAGCAGCCAAGAACGGGGGACTGAAGCTTTCTTT.